These 4 T cell receptor beta chains were sequenced from one sample in a study of blood T cells in healthy people across ages. Then a second PCR, running about 6 to 12 cycles, was carried out with a sample-barcoded 5' primer and a J-beta primer mix. TCRdb ran MiXCR on the 5' RACE reads and lists one entry per CDR3 protein. The repertoire holds more than 900,000 distinct CDR3 sequences, around 27% seen once, with about 0.72% in the top ten. These same data were also listed under a study on T cells of mothers and their children.

Input material: blood. These receptors all stem from a girl aged 2-10 years in good health.

This clonotype was recorded at least ten times. This chain links TRBV20-1 with TRBJ2-5; D not certain. The CDR3 is 13 amino acids. The V gene lost 0 bases and the J gene lost 5 bases, with 10 bases spanning the gap. Germline CDR1 DFQATT, CDR2 SNEGSKA (reference sequence). The CDR3 DNA follows: TGCAGTGCTAGAGATTCAGGTCGGGAGACCCAGTACTTC. As protein: CSARDSGRETQYF.

The J gene is TRBJ2-3, the V gene TRBV5-4; D is unresolved. CDR3 length: 16 residues. Germline V CDR1 and CDR2: SGHNT, YYREEE (reference sequence). V was cut by 4 bases and J by 2 bases, with 17 bases left in between. This CDR3 is CASSHPETATTDTQYF. The CDR3 bases are TGTGCCAGCAGCCACCCGGAGACTGCCACCACAGATACGCAGTATTTT.

In this sample, this clonotype turned up a few times. The chain carries TRBV6-6 and TRBJ2-5; no clear D. Per germline, CDR1 MNHNY and CDR2 SVGAGI (reference sequence). V was shortened by 4 bases and J by 7 bases, with 19 bases between the two germline ends. This CDR3 is 15 amino acids long. The CDR3 coding sequence is TGTGCCAGCAGTTCGTCGCCCACCGTAGCATTGACCCAGTACTTC. This encodes CASSSSPTVALTQYF.

The count of this clonotype is one. This sequence joins TRBV20-1 and TRBJ2-7, with 10 nucleotides matching TRBD1. The CDR3 is 13 amino acids. CDR1 is DFQATT and CDR2 is SNEGSKA in the germline V gene (reference sequence). After removal of 5 bases from V and 5 bases from J, the junction contained 6 bases not matched to a gene. The CDR3 sequence: CSALRDRGNEQYF. The CDR3 nucleotides are TGCAGTGCTCTCCGGGACAGGGGCAACGAGCAGTACTTC.